Listed below are T cell receptor beta chains from one sample, sequenced in a study of blood T cell repertoires in COVID-19. The assay was immunoSEQ multiplex PCR, and TCRdb's table has in-frame clones only and misses some. The sample has 100,000 to 150,000 clones, about four fifths seen once. Sequencing was done on a sample of peripheral blood. These receptors all stem from a woman between 50 and 59 years old with acute or convalescent COVID-19. Each CDR3 is given with its conserved first and last residue. A D gene is named only where the DNA matches it firmly. The size field is filled for only some rows; it gives once, few, many or a size class.

CDR3 protein,CDR3 DNA,D gene,clone size,J gene,V gene
CASSPGRFHGELFF,TGTGCCAGCAGCCCGGGTCGGTTCCACGGGGAGCTGTTTTTT,NA,NA,TRBJ2-2,TRBV7-9
CASSRIGPGAYEQYF,TGTGCCAGCAGCCGGATTGGACCGGGGGCCTACGAGCAGTACTTC,NA,NA,TRBJ2-7,TRBV11-2
CASSLVGTANSPLHF,TGTGCCAGCAGTTTAGTAGGGACAGCAAATTCACCCCTCCACTTT,TRBD1,NA,TRBJ1-6,TRBV27
CASSKPYRTGGEKLFF,TGCGCCAGCAGCAAACCGTACCGGACAGGGGGGGAAAAACTGTTTTTT,TRBD1,NA,TRBJ1-4,TRBV4-1
CASSSRTGNYGYTF,TGCGCCAGCAGCTCCCGGACAGGAAACTATGGCTACACCTTC,TRBD1,NA,TRBJ1-2,TRBV5-1
CASSTGGRDGYTF,TGCGCCAGCAGTACAGGGGGTCGCGACGGCTACACCTTC,TRBD1,NA,TRBJ1-2,TRBV5-1
CASSLGSGNYGYTF,TGTGCCAGCAGTTTAGGGTCAGGTAACTATGGCTACACCTTC,NA,NA,TRBJ1-2,TRBV27
CASSHLGQGALNTEAFF,TGTGCCAGCAGCCACCTCGGACAGGGGGCCTTGAACACTGAAGCTTTCTTT,TRBD1,NA,TRBJ1-1,TRBV14
CASSGDRPDQPQHF,TGTGCCAGCAGCGGGGACAGGCCTGATCAGCCCCAGCATTTT,TRBD1,NA,TRBJ1-5,TRBV5-5
CASSLDMNTEAFF,TGCGCCAGCAGCTTAGACATGAACACTGAAGCTTTCTTT,NA,NA,TRBJ1-1,TRBV5-1
CASSVDTTYEQYF,TGTGCCAGCAGCGTGGACACAACCTACGAGCAGTACTTC,NA,NA,TRBJ2-7,TRBV13
CASRKQNEPYLMNTEAFF,TGTGCCAGCAGAAAACAAAACGAACCCTATCTTATGAACACTGAAGCTTTCTTT,NA,NA,TRBJ1-1,TRBV21-1
CASSIVSRGPYEQYF,TGTGCCAGTAGTATAGTCTCGCGGGGACCCTACGAGCAGTACTTC,NA,NA,TRBJ2-7,TRBV19
CAGAVVDSDIYGYTF,TGTGCCGGGGCGGTCGTCGACAGTGATATCTATGGCTACACCTTC,NA,NA,TRBJ1-2,TRBV30
CASSLWGQGSGANVLTF,TGTGCCAGCAGCTTATGGGGACAGGGGTCTGGGGCCAACGTCCTGACTTTC,TRBD1,NA,TRBJ2-6,TRBV7-3
CASSQYSGGTTYNEQFF,TGCGCCAGCAGCCAGTATAGCGGGGGTACCACCTACAATGAGCAGTTCTTC,TRBD2,few,TRBJ2-1,TRBV4-1
CAISDGEGRVAGYTF,TGTGCCATCAGTGATGGGGAGGGCAGGGTAGCTGGCTACACCTTC,NA,NA,TRBJ1-2,TRBV10-3
CASSQSTGPNSPLHF,TGCGCCAGCAGCCAATCGACAGGTCCTAATTCACCCCTCCACTTT,NA,NA,TRBJ1-6,TRBV5-1
CASSQDRIYTF,TGCGCCAGCAGCCAAGATCGTATCTACACCTTC,NA,NA,TRBJ1-2,TRBV4-1
CATSDLAGESDTQYF,TGTGCCACCAGTGATTTAGCGGGGGAATCAGATACGCAGTATTTT,TRBD2,NA,TRBJ2-3,TRBV24-1